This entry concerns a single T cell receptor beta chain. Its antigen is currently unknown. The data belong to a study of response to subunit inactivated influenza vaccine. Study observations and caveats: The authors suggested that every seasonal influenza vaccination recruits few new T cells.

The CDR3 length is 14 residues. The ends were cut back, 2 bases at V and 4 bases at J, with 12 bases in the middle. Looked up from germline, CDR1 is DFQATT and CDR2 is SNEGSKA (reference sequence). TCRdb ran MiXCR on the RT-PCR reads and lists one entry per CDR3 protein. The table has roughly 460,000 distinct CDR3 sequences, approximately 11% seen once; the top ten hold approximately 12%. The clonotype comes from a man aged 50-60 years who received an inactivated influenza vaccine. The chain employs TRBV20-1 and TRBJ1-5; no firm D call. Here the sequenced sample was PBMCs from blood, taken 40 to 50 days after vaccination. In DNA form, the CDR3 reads TGCAGTGCTAGAATCGGCAGCGGGAATCAGCCCCAGCATTTT. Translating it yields CSARIGSGNQPQHF.